The 28 T cell receptor beta chains below all came from one sample that was sequenced in a study of beta chain features in type 1 diabetes. The study's findings and limits: Significant though moderate, a shortening of TCRB CDR3s appeared in all four CD4+ subsets of Type 1 diabetes patients.

No antigens are known for them. Expressed TCRB transcripts were sequenced after all isolated RNA was converted to cDNA. Libraries were prepared by immunoSEQ multiplex PCR; TCRdb keeps only in-frame clonotypes and omits some of them. There are approximately 600,000 clones in the sample; 9.5% to 15% occur only once, and over 0.1% lies in the top ten. The source material was naive CD4+ T cells from blood. Source of these receptors: a man between 25 and 39 years old with type 1 diabetes.

This clone was counted between two and nine times. The chain has TRBV6-5 and TRBJ2-1, with D possibly matching TRBD2 (5 bases). Germline V CDR1 and CDR2: MNHEY, SVGAGI. The CDR3 extends over 13 amino acids. V lost 0 bases and J lost 7, with 7 bases in between. The CDR3 DNA reads TGTGCCAGCAGTTACTCGACTACGAATGAGCAGTTCTTC. The encoded protein is CASSYSTTNEQFF.

There are a few counts of this clone. The chain's CDR3 is CASSYLKNTEAFF. In DNA form, the CDR3 reads TGTGCCAGCAGTTACTTAAAGAACACTGAAGCTTTCTTT. The chain uses TRBV6-5 and TRBJ1-1; no clear D. V was trimmed by 1 base and J by 1 base, leaving 4 bases between them. This CDR3 has 13 amino acids. Per germline, CDR1 MNHEY and CDR2 SVGAGI.

This clone has more than one count but fewer than ten. The chain carries TRBV6-5 and TRBJ2-3; 8 bases are shared with TRBD2. Germline V CDR1 and CDR2: MNHEY, SVGAGI. This CDR3 spans 12 amino acids. The V and J ends lost 7 bases and 6 bases, in that order; junction bases with no gene match: 3. The CDR3 loop is CASKAGVDTQYF. DNA for the CDR3: TGTGCCAGCAAAGCGGGGGTGGATACGCAGTATTTT.

This clone has a handful of counts. The chain uses TRBV30 and TRBJ1-5; a weak D match, TRBD1 (6 bases). CDR3 length equals 17 residues. V was pared by 3 bases and J by 1 base, with 19 bases between. CDR1 and CDR2 (germline): GTSNPN, SVGIG (reference sequence). The CDR3 is CAWRPTGPRRSNQPQHF. The CDR3 nucleotides are TGTGCCTGGAGGCCTACAGGGCCTAGGAGGAGCAATCAGCCCCAGCATTTT.

This clone was recorded a few times. The chain couples TRBV7-9 to TRBJ2-5; D is perhaps TRBD1 or TRBD2 (5 bases each). CDR1 SEHNR and CDR2 FQNEAQ come from the germline V gene (reference sequence). The CDR3 has 15 residues. With 5 bases removed from V and 5 bases from J, the gap between germline ends came to 18 bases. The CDR3 sequence is CASSHEGYEWETQYF. DNA for the CDR3: TGTGCCAGCAGCCATGAGGGGTACGAGTGGGAGACCCAGTACTTC. The full variable domain, with the rest looked up from reference TRBV7-9 and TRBJ2-5, is DTGVSQNPRHKITKRGQNVTFRCDPISEHNRLYWYRQTLGQGPEFLTYFQNEAQLEKSRLLSDRFSAERPKGSFSTLEIQRTEQGDSAMYLCASSHEGYEWETQYFGPGTRLLVL.

V is TRBV9 and J is TRBJ2-1; D remains unclear. This CDR3 contains 13 residues. The V gene lost 3 bases and the J gene lost 9 bases, with 13 bases spanning the gap. Germline-derived CDR1 and CDR2 are SGDLS and YYNGEE. CDR3 sequence: CASSAYSNGEQFF. In DNA form, the CDR3 reads TGTGCCAGCAGCGCGTACAGTAACGGTGAGCAGTTCTTC.

CDR3 in DNA: TGTGCCAGTAGTATAGGGCTTAAAACAGATACGCAGTATTTT. Translating gives CASSIGLKTDTQYF. The chain is built from TRBV19 and TRBJ2-3, with D uncertain. Germline-derived CDR1 and CDR2 are LNHDA and SQIVND (reference sequence). V was pared by 1 base and J by 3 bases, with 8 bases between. The CDR3 runs to 14 residues.

The table lists this clone with a few counts. The V gene is TRBV10-3, the J gene TRBJ1-1; 10 bases are a match to TRBD1. Germline assignment: CDR1 ENHRY and CDR2 SYGVKD. Trimming took 5 bases from V and 5 from J; bases not matched to a gene: 8. The CDR3 length is 15 residues. In DNA, the CDR3 is TGTGCCATCAGTCCCGGGACAGGGGCGAGGACTGAAGCTTTCTTT. Its translation is CAISPGTGARTEAFF.

The chain is built from TRBV4-3 and TRBJ2-5; TRBD2 agrees at 8 bases. This CDR3 comprises 15 residues. J lost 5 bases, V lost 1 base, and 6 bases had no gene match. In germline, CDR1 is LGHNA, CDR2 YSLEER. The DNA for the CDR3 is TGCGCCAGCAGCCAAGTGGCGGGGGGCCCTGAGACCCAGTACTTC. Translating gives CASSQVAGGPETQYF.

The rearrangement links TRBV29-1 to TRBJ1-4; D is undetermined. Germline CDR1 reads SQVTM; CDR2 reads ANQGSEA. Trimming shortened V by 4 bases and J by 8 bases, and 8 bases separated the two germline ends. This CDR3 is 11 amino acids long. As DNA, the CDR3 is TGCAGCGTTGGAGATCAAGAAAAACTGTTTTTT. Its translation is CSVGDQEKLFF.

This clone appeared a few times. This sequence joins TRBV7-2 and TRBJ2-3; D unclear. Deletions cut 4 bases from V and 0 bases from J, with 11 bases between. Germline V gives CDR1 SGHTA, CDR2 FQGNSA. The CDR3 length is 15 residues. The CDR3 region has the DNA TGTGCCAGCAGCTGGCGTCGGGCTAGCACAGATACGCAGTATTTT. It is translated as CASSWRRASTDTQYF. Variable domain in full (rest from reference TRBV7-2 and TRBJ2-3): GAGVSQSPSNKVTEKGKDVELRCDPISGHTALYWYRQSLGQGLEFLIYFQGNSAPDKSGLPSDRFSAERTGGSVSTLTIQRTQQEDSAVYLCASSWRRASTDTQYFGPGTRLTVL.

The rearrangement uses TRBV11-3 and TRBJ2-7; D is unresolved. Germline V gene sequence: CDR1 SGHNT, CDR2 YENEEA. V was pared by 4 bases and J by 0 bases, with 7 bases between. This CDR3 contains 13 residues. DNA of the CDR3: TGTGCCAGCAGCTCCGCGAACTCCTACGAGCAGTACTTC. This encodes CASSSANSYEQYF. The full variable domain, with the rest looked up from reference TRBV11-3 and TRBJ2-7, is EAGVVQSPRYKIIEKKQPVAFWCNPISGHNTLYWYLQNLGQGPELLIRYENEEAVDDSQLPKDRFSAERLKGVDSTLKIQPAELGDSAVYLCASSSANSYEQYFGPGTRLTVT.

DNA of the CDR3: TGTGCCAGCAGCTCAGGGGGTCTGGGCACAGATACGCAGTATTTT. It translates to CASSSGGLGTDTQYF. The V gene is TRBV6-6, the J gene TRBJ2-3; TRBD1 matches 7 bases. The CDR3 sequence is 15 residues long. Trimming removed 6 bases from V and 1 base from J; junction bases left unmatched: 7. Germline assignment: CDR1 MNHNY and CDR2 SVGAGI (reference sequence).

This clone was detected a few times. The J gene is TRBJ2-5, the V gene TRBV14, with TRBD2 identical over 10 bases. V gave up 4 bases and J gave up 6 bases; unmatched junction bases: 11. The germline V gene encodes CDR1 SGHDN and CDR2 FVKESK. The CDR3 is 16 residues long. In nucleotides, the CDR3 is TGTGCCAGCAGCCTAATGAGCGGGGGGGCCGGAAAGACCCAGTACTTC. It is translated as CASSLMSGGAGKTQYF. The whole variable domain, remainder taken from reference TRBV14 and TRBJ2-5, is EAGVTQFPSHSVIEKGQTVTLRCDPISGHDNLYWYRRVMGKEIKFLLHFVKESKQDESGMPNNRFLAERTGGTYSTLKVQPAELEDSGVYFCASSLMSGGAGKTQYFGPGTRLLVL.

This clone has more than one count but fewer than ten. The rearrangement uses TRBV5-1 and TRBJ2-7; 7 bases map to TRBD2. The CDR3 has 16 amino acids. The V gene's germline CDR1 is SGHRS and CDR2 YFSETQ. V was clipped by 2 bases and J by 0 bases; unmatched bases: 8. In DNA, the CDR3 is TGCGCCAGCAGCTTCGATCTAGCGGATAGCTCCTACGAGCAGTACTTC. The encoded protein is CASSFDLADSSYEQYF.

This clone was seen more than once but under ten times. This chain links TRBV7-7 with TRBJ2-5; the D call may be TRBD1 or TRBD2 (5 bases each). Trimming pared 5 bases from V and 5 bases from J, leaving 12 bases between. The CDR3 runs 13 residues. Germline values: CDR1 SSHAT, CDR2 FNYEAQ (reference sequence). The CDR3, as DNA: TGTGCCAGCAGCCCGGGACGCAGGGAGACCCAGTACTTC. It codes for CASSPGRRETQYF. The full variable domain, in which reference TRBV7-7 and TRBJ2-5 provide the parts outside the CDR3, is GAGVSQSPRYKVTKRGQDVTLRCDPISSHATLYWYQQALGQGPEFLTYFNYEAQPDKSGLPSDRFSAERPEGSISTLTIQRTEQRDSAMYRCASSPGRRETQYFGPGTRLLVL.

In this sample, this clone turned up a few times. The rearrangement joins TRBV9 to TRBJ2-3; no definite D call. CDR1 and CDR2 from the germline V gene are SGDLS and YYNGEE. This CDR3 contains 14 residues. V was cut by 0 bases and J by 1 base, with 6 bases left in between. The CDR3 spells CASSVDFRTDTQYF. CDR3 bases: TGTGCCAGCAGCGTAGACTTTCGCACAGATACGCAGTATTTT.

This clone was seen more than once but under ten times. The chain is built from TRBV7-9 and TRBJ1-3; D not certain. The V end was cut by 5 bases, the J end by 0 bases, with 20 bases between. Germline values: CDR1 SEHNR, CDR2 FQNEAQ (reference sequence). CDR3 size: 18 residues. CDR3 region: CASSPGLTITSSGNTIYF. In DNA, the CDR3 is TGTGCCAGCAGCCCAGGACTGACCATCACTTCCTCTGGAAACACCATATATTTT.

This clone was recorded a few times. The V and J genes are TRBV13 and TRBJ1-3; no clear D. The CDR3 length is 13 residues. Trimming pared 3 bases from V and 4 bases from J, leaving 7 bases between. Germline V gene lookup returns CDR1 PRHDT and CDR2 FYEKMQ (reference sequence). The chain's CDR3 is CASSFGSGNTIYF. CDR3 bases: TGTGCCAGCAGCTTCGGGTCCGGAAACACCATATATTTT.

This clone was detected only a few times. The chain combines TRBV2 with TRBJ2-2; TRBD1 aligns across 9 bases. With 6 bases clipped from V and 6 bases from J, the junction kept 8 bases outside the gene matches. There are 15 residues in the CDR3. Germline loops: CDR1 SNHLY, CDR2 FYNNEI. CDR3 sequence reads: CASRRQGGSPGELFF. Written as DNA, the CDR3 is TGTGCCAGCAGGCGACAGGGGGGTAGTCCCGGGGAGCTGTTTTTT.

This clone turned up a few times. The rearrangement joins TRBV2 to TRBJ1-1, with a tentative D call TRBD1 (6 bases). Trimming took off 1 base at V and 4 bases at J, with 16 bases between the two ends. CDR3 length: 16 residues. CDR1 and CDR2 from the germline V gene are SNHLY and FYNNEI. In DNA form, the CDR3 reads TGTGCCAGCAGTGAAGTTGGAGACAGGCGTGGCACTGAAGCTTTCTTT. Residues: CASSEVGDRRGTEAFF.

V gene TRBV2 combines with J gene TRBJ1-6; D is possibly TRBD1 (6 bases). The CDR3 has 15 residues. The ends were cut back, 6 bases at V and 10 bases at J, with 19 bases in the middle. Germline V gives CDR1 SNHLY, CDR2 FYNNEI. The DNA for the CDR3 is TGTGCCAGCAGCATACAGGGATCCGGGGAATCACCCCTCCACTTT. Protein sequence: CASSIQGSGESPLHF.

V gene TRBV7-9 combines with J gene TRBJ2-2; 7 nucleotides match TRBD2. V trimming: 2 bases; J trimming: 4 bases; junction bases outside the gene matches: 10. The germline CDR1 and CDR2 sequences are SEHNR and FQNEAQ (reference sequence). CDR3 length equals 17 residues. The CDR3 DNA reads TGTGCCAGCAGCTTAACCAGGGACCGCGGGGGCACCGGGGAGCTGTTTTTT. Its translation: CASSLTRDRGGTGELFF.

The chain recombines TRBV10-3 with TRBJ1-2; TRBD1 matches at 9 bases. The CDR3 consists of 15 residues. Germline V lookup: CDR1 ENHRY, CDR2 SYGVKD. Trimming removed 3 bases from V and 2 bases from J; junction bases left unmatched: 4. Here the CDR3 DNA reads TGTGCCATCAGTGACAACGGACAGGGGAACTATGGCTACACCTTC. This sequence encodes CAISDNGQGNYGYTF.

Here the CDR3 DNA reads TGTGCCAGCAGTACGGGACAGGGGAATGTCGATCAGTACTTC. Amino acid sequence: CASSTGQGNVDQYF. The V call is TRBV6-6, the J call TRBJ2-4; 10 bases are shared with TRBD1. The CDR3 covers 14 residues. With V trimmed by 5 bases and J by 12 bases, 10 bases remained unmatched. Germline loops: CDR1 MNHNY, CDR2 SVGAGI (reference sequence).

This chain uses TRBV15 with TRBJ1-5; possible D gene TRBD1, 6 bases. Germline lookup yields CDR1 LNHNV and CDR2 YYDKDF (reference sequence). The CDR3 loop spans 13 amino acids. V shed 5 bases and J shed 4 bases, with 9 bases lying between them. Here the CDR3 DNA reads TGTGCCACCAGCGCTCAGGGGAATCAGCCCCAGCATTTT. Amino acids: CATSAQGNQPQHF.

This clone was seen only a few times. The chain uses TRBV9 and TRBJ2-3, with TRBD2 matching over 9 bases. This CDR3 comprises 18 residues. The germline CDR1 and CDR2 sequences are SGDLS and YYNGEE. The trim removed 3 bases at V and 5 bases at J, leaving 16 bases unmatched. CDR3 sequence reads: CASSAQLIQRGVGDTQYF. Here the CDR3 DNA reads TGTGCCAGCAGCGCTCAGCTAATACAGCGGGGGGTCGGAGATACGCAGTATTTT.

V usage is TRBV12-5 and J usage is TRBJ2-7; 9 positions agree with TRBD1. The CDR3 consists of 14 residues. The V and J ends lost 8 bases and 6 bases, in that order; junction bases with no gene match: 11. Germline V CDR1 and CDR2: LGHNT, FRNRAP. The CDR3 region has the DNA TGTGCTAGTAAGGACCGGGACAGGGACTTCGAGCAGTACTTC. Protein: CASKDRDRDFEQYF.